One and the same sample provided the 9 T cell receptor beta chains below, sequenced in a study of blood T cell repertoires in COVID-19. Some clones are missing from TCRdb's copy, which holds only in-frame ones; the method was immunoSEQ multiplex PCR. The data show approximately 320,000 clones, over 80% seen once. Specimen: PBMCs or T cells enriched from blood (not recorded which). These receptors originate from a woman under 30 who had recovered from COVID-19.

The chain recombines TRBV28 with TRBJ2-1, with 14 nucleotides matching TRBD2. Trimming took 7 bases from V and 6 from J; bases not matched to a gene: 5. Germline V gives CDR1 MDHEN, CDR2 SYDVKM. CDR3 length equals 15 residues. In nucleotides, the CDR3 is TGTGCCAGCACCGGCGGACTAGCGGGAGGCAATGAGCAGTTCTTC. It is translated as CASTGGLAGGNEQFF.

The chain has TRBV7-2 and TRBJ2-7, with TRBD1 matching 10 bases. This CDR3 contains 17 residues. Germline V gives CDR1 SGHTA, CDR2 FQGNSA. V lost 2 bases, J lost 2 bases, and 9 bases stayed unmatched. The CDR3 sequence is CASSLRGTGTGAYEQYF. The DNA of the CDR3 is TGTGCCAGCAGCTTAAGGGGCACCGGGACAGGGGCCTACGAGCAGTACTTC.

The CDR3 loop is CASSQAYRGSYEQYF. In DNA, the CDR3 is TGTGCCAGCAGCCAAGCCTACAGGGGCTCCTACGAGCAGTACTTC. This chain links TRBV3-1 (or the pseudogene TRBV3-2) with TRBJ2-7; 7 nucleotides line up with TRBD1. Germline V gene data show CDR1 as LGHDT and CDR2 as YNNKEL (reference sequence). The CDR3 sequence is 15 residues long. With 1 base clipped from V and 0 bases from J, the junction kept 3 bases outside the gene matches.

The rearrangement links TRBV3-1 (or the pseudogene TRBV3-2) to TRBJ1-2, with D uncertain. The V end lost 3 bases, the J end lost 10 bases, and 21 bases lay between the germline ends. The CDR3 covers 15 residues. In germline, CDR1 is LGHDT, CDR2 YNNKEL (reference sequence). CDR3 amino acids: CASSQGPLEGGNYTF. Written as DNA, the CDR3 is TGTGCCAGCAGCCAGGGCCCATTGGAGGGAGGGAACTACACCTTC.

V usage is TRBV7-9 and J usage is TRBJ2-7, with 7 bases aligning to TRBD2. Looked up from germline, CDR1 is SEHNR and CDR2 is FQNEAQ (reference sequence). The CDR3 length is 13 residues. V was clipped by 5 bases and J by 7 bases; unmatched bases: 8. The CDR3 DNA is TGTGCCAGCAGCCTGGATCGGCGGGGGGAGCAGTACTTC. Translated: CASSLDRRGEQYF. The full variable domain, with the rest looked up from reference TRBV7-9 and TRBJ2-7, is DTGVSQNPRHKITKRGQNVTFRCDPISEHNRLYWYRQTLGQGPEFLTYFQNEAQLEKSRLLSDRFSAERPKGSFSTLEIQRTEQGDSAMYLCASSLDRRGEQYFGPGTRLTVT.

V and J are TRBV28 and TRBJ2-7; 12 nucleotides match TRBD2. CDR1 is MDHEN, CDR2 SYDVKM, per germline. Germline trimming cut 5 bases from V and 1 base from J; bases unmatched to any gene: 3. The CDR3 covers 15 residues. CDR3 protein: CASSRLAGDSYEQYF. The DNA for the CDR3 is TGTGCCAGCAGTCGACTAGCGGGAGATTCCTACGAGCAGTACTTC.

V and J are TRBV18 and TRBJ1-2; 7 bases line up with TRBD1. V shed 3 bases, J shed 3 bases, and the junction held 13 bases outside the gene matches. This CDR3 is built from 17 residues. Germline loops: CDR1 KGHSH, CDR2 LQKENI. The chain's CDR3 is CASSPGRTGVVDYGYTF. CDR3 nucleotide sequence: TGTGCCAGCTCACCGGGACGAACAGGGGTTGTGGACTATGGCTACACCTTC.

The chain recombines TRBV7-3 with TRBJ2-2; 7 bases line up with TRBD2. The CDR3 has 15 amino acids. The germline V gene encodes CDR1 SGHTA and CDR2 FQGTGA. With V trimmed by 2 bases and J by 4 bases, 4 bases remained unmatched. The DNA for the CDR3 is TGTGCCAGCAGCTTAGGCGGGGGAGGCACCGGGGAGCTGTTTTTT. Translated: CASSLGGGGTGELFF.

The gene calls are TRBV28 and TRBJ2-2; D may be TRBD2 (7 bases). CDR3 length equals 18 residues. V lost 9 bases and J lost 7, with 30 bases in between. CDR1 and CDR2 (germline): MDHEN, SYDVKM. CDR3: CASDPISQGGGRVGELFF. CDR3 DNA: TGTGCCAGTGACCCGATCTCCCAGGGAGGGGGGAGAGTCGGGGAGCTGTTTTTT.